This is a list of T cell receptor beta chains from one sample in a study of blood T cell repertoires in COVID-19. Data came from immunoSEQ multiplex PCR; TCRdb stores just in-frame clones and leaves some out. This sample has about 64,000 clones, with around 90% found just once. The sequenced material came from peripheral blood. Receptors were obtained from a woman aged 55-69 years with COVID-19, enrolled during active disease. The CDR3 runs from the conserved cysteine through the conserved F or W. A D gene is named only where the DNA matches it firmly. Size tells how often a clone was seen (once, few, many) or the class of an expanded clone, and some rows leave it out.

size	length	V	J	D	DNA	CDR3
-	12	TRBV29-1	TRBJ2-3	TRBD2	TGCAGCGCGGGACTAGCGACAGATACGCAGTATTTT	CSAGLATDTQYF
-	14	TRBV6-2/TRBV6-3	TRBJ1-1	TRBD1	TGTGCCAGCACCCCGACAGGGGTGAACACTGAAGCTTTCTTT	CASTPTGVNTEAFF
-	14	TRBV7-2	TRBJ1-1	-	TGTGCCAGCAGCGGGGACGGGGGTCACACTGAAGCTTTCTTT	CASSGDGGHTEAFF
few	17	TRBV5-4	TRBJ2-1	TRBD1	TGTGCCAGCAGCCTGGGACAGGGGTTCCCTACCTACAATGAGCAGTTCTTC	CASSLGQGFPTYNEQFF
-	14	TRBV7-2	TRBJ1-1	-	TGTGCCAGCAGCTTCCCTCGAGCGGGGGCTGAAGCTTTCTTT	CASSFPRAGAEAFF
-	13	TRBV3-1/TRBV3-2	TRBJ2-5	-	TGTGCCAGCAGCCTTCCCGGGGATGTGACCCAGTACTTC	CASSLPGDVTQYF
-	14	TRBV20-1	TRBJ2-7	-	TGCAGTGCTAGTTCACCGCAGCGGAGGTACGAGCAGTACTTC	CSASSPQRRYEQYF
-	16	TRBV7-9	TRBJ2-7	TRBD2	TGTGCCAGCAGCTTCTCGGGAGCGGGGGCCGACTACGAGCAGTACTTC	CASSFSGAGADYEQYF
-	17	TRBV7-9	TRBJ1-1	-	TGTGCCAGCAGCTACGTGGGAGTTATCTCTGAGAACGCTGAAGCTTTCTTT	CASSYVGVISENAEAFF
-	13	TRBV19	TRBJ1-1	-	TGTGCCAGTAGTGCCACAATAAACACTGAAGCTTTCTTT	CASSATINTEAFF
-	16	TRBV4-1	TRBJ1-4	TRBD1	TGCGCCAGCAGCCAAGAGAGAGGGGGCATGGGTGAAAAACTGTTTTTT	CASSQERGGMGEKLFF
-	14	TRBV2	TRBJ2-1	TRBD2	TGTGCCAGCAGTGTAGGACTAGCGGGGGGGCGGCGGTTCTTC	CASSVGLAGGRRFF
few	15	TRBV29-1	TRBJ2-4	-	TGCAGCGTTGTGGGCGAACAGGGGAGGAAAAACATTCAGTACTTC	CSVVGEQGRKNIQYF
-	13	TRBV12-5	TRBJ2-3	-	TGTGCTAGTGGTTTGGAGGAGGGCTCTACGCAGTATTTT	CASGLEEGSTQYF
-	20	TRBV6-2/TRBV6-3	TRBJ2-6	TRBD1	TGTGCCAGCAGTTACCCGGAGGACAGGTTGAGTCTCTCTGGGGCCAACGTCCTGACTTTC	CASSYPEDRLSLSGANVLTF
-	14	TRBV6-2/TRBV6-3	TRBJ2-7	-	TGTGCCAGCAGTACAGACAGGGAGGCCTACGAGCAGTACTTC	CASSTDREAYEQYF
-	12	TRBV30	TRBJ1-1	-	TGTGCCTGGAGTGACGGGAACACTGAAGCTTTCTTT	CAWSDGNTEAFF
-	15	TRBV7-9	TRBJ2-7	TRBD1	TGTGCCAGCAGCTTAGCCGGGACAGGGGTGGGGGAGCAGTACTTC	CASSLAGTGVGEQYF
-	16	TRBV9	TRBJ2-1	-	TGTGCCAGCAGCGTAGGGGGTACTACCCTCGGGGGTGAGCAGTTCTTC	CASSVGGTTLGGEQFF
-	16	TRBV4-3	TRBJ2-1	-	TGCGCCAGCAGCCAAGAAGAAGGGGCCCGGGGAGGTGAGCAGTTCTTC	CASSQEEGARGGEQFF
-	15	TRBV3-1/TRBV3-2	TRBJ1-2	TRBD1	TGTGCCAGCAGCCAAGGGACAGGAGCTAACTATGGCTACACCTTC	CASSQGTGANYGYTF
once	13	TRBV11-3	TRBJ2-6	-	TGTGCCAGCACCCAAACAGGGTTAAACGTCCTGACTTTC	CASTQTGLNVLTF
-	12	TRBV12-3/TRBV12-4	TRBJ2-1	-	TGTGCCAGCAGTAACAGAGACAATGAGCAGTTCTTC	CASSNRDNEQFF
-	16	TRBV7-8	TRBJ2-1	TRBD1	TGTGCCAGCAGCTTATACCGGGACAGACCCTACAATGAGCAGTTCTTC	CASSLYRDRPYNEQFF
-	19	TRBV27	TRBJ1-4	-	TGTGCCAGCAGTCCCTACTCCTCGACAGGATCGGGGTTGGATGAAAAACTGTTTTTT	CASSPYSSTGSGLDEKLFF
-	17	TRBV21-1	TRBJ2-7	-	TGTGCCAGCAGCATAAAACCGGGGGACGGATTCCCCTACGAGCAGTACTTC	CASSIKPGDGFPYEQYF
-	17	TRBV2	TRBJ1-2	-	TGTGCCAGCAGTCTTCAGGGTATTAATAACGGGGGCTATGGCTACACCTTC	CASSLQGINNGGYGYTF
-	16	TRBV7-2	TRBJ2-3	TRBD2	TGTGCCAGCAGCTTAGAACTAGCGGGGGGCACAGATACGCAGTATTTT	CASSLELAGGTDTQYF
-	12	TRBV5-6	TRBJ1-1	TRBD1	TGTGCCAGCAGCCGGGACAGGAGTGAAGCTTTCTTT	CASSRDRSEAFF
-	14	TRBV6-5	TRBJ1-2	-	TGTGCCAGCAGTTACTCGGTAGGGGCAGGAGGCTACACCTTC	CASSYSVGAGGYTF
-	15	TRBV7-2	TRBJ2-7	TRBD1	TGTGCCAGCAGGTCCGGGGGGACAGGGTACTACGAGCAGTACTTC	CASRSGGTGYYEQYF
once	14	TRBV30	TRBJ2-7	TRBD2	TGTGCCTGTCCCGGGACTAGGGATTCCTACGAGCAGTACTTC	CACPGTRDSYEQYF
-	13	TRBV24-1	TRBJ1-5	-	TGTGCCACCAGTGATTTCAATAATCAGCCCCAGCATTTT	CATSDFNNQPQHF
once	15	TRBV7-9	TRBJ2-1	-	TGTGCCAGCAGCTCACCCCGGGGAACTCACAATGAGCAGTTCTTC	CASSSPRGTHNEQFF
-	13	TRBV30	TRBJ1-5	-	TGTGCCTGGAACGTGGGCCTCAATCAGCCCCAGCATTTT	CAWNVGLNQPQHF
once	16	TRBV4-2	TRBJ1-6	-	TGTGCCAGCAGCCAAGAAATAACCGGGACTCCCCTACCCCTCCACTTT	CASSQEITGTPLPLHF
-	17	TRBV7-9	TRBJ1-1	-	TGTGCCAGCAGCTTAGCCCAGACAGTGGGTCCGAACACTGAAGCTTTCTTT	CASSLAQTVGPNTEAFF
-	13	TRBV7-9	TRBJ2-1	-	TGTGCCAGCAGCCAGGGTTCGCGAAATGAGCAGTTCTTC	CASSQGSRNEQFF
-	15	TRBV27	TRBJ2-2	-	TGTGCCAGCAGTGCCGGACTTGGGGTACCCGGGGAGCTGTTTTTT	CASSAGLGVPGELFF
-	15	TRBV7-9	TRBJ1-2	TRBD1	TGTGCCAGCAGCCCTCTACCCCGGGACAGGGGCGGCTACACCTTC	CASSPLPRDRGGYTF
-	15	TRBV27	TRBJ2-1	TRBD2	TGTGCCAGCACCCGAGGACTAGCGGGTTACAATGAGCAGTTCTTC	CASTRGLAGYNEQFF
-	15	TRBV28	TRBJ2-7	TRBD1	TGTGCCAGCCTCAAGGGGGGGACAGGGGGCAACGAGCAGTACTTC	CASLKGGTGGNEQYF
-	14	TRBV2	TRBJ2-2	TRBD2	TGTGCCAGCAGGGGCGGGAGGGCCGTCGGGGAGCTGTTTTTT	CASRGGRAVGELFF
-	14	TRBV7-2	TRBJ1-2	TRBD1	TGTGCCAGCAGCAGCTGGGACAGGAAATATGGCTACACCTTC	CASSSWDRKYGYTF
-	18	TRBV4-2	TRBJ2-2	-	TGTGCCAGCAGCCAAGACCGCAGGGAAATGGGGAGGACCGGGGAGCTGTTTTTT	CASSQDRREMGRTGELFF